This entry lists 25 T cell receptor beta chains sequenced from one sample in a study of blood T cell repertoires in COVID-19. Data came from immunoSEQ multiplex PCR; TCRdb stores just in-frame clones and leaves some out. The sample contains about 240,000 clones, approximately 85% of which appear only once. The sequencing input was peripheral blood. The receptors stem from a man aged 80 or over with acute or convalescent COVID-19.

This clone was seen just once. The V call is TRBV19, the J call TRBJ1-1; 7 bases map to TRBD1. CDR1 is LNHDA and CDR2 is SQIVND in the germline V gene (reference sequence). This CDR3 is built from 14 residues. V shed 5 bases, J shed 4 bases, and the junction held 7 bases outside the gene matches. The CDR3 loop is CASSLLGQVTEAFF. The CDR3, as DNA: TGTGCCAGTAGTCTCCTTGGACAGGTCACTGAAGCTTTCTTT.

The chain has TRBV6-5 and TRBJ1-1; D is possibly TRBD1 (6 bases). Germline V gene lookup returns CDR1 MNHEY and CDR2 SVGAGI. With 5 bases removed from V and 4 bases from J, the gap between germline ends came to 14 bases. This CDR3 is 14 amino acids long. CDR3 region: CASSRPGGGTEAFF. As DNA, the CDR3 is TGTGCCAGCAGTCGGCCGGGGGGCGGCACTGAAGCTTTCTTT.

The chain is built from TRBV4-2 and TRBJ1-6, with no clear D. V shed 0 bases and J shed 0 bases, with 6 bases lying between them. This CDR3 comprises 16 residues. CDR1 LGHNA and CDR2 YNFKEQ come from the germline V gene. Here the CDR3 DNA reads TGTGCCAGCAGCCAAGAGGCAGACTCCTATAATTCACCCCTCCACTTT. Its protein is CASSQEADSYNSPLHF.

The rearrangement joins TRBV11-1 to TRBJ2-1, with 13 bases that match TRBD2. Germline values: CDR1 SGHAT, CDR2 FQDESV (reference sequence). With 6 bases clipped from V and 6 bases from J, the junction kept 5 bases outside the gene matches. The CDR3 has 15 amino acids. CDR3 loop: CASSFGTSGINEQFF. The CDR3 DNA follows: TGTGCCAGCAGTTTCGGGACTAGCGGGATCAATGAGCAGTTCTTC.

In its sample, this clone was seen once. The chain couples TRBV2 to TRBJ1-2, with D maybe TRBD1 (6 bases). The ends were cut back, 6 bases at V and 0 bases at J, with 11 bases in the middle. Germline CDR1 reads SNHLY; CDR2 reads FYNNEI. The CDR3 runs 14 residues. CDR3 loop: CASRGQSSNYGYTF. Here the CDR3 DNA reads TGTGCCAGCAGAGGACAGTCTTCTAACTATGGCTACACCTTC.

This clone was recorded only once. The CDR3 nucleotides are TGTGCCAGTAGTTCCGGGAGCGGGACAGGGACAGATACGCAGTATTTT. Encoded protein: CASSSGSGTGTDTQYF. V usage is TRBV19 and J usage is TRBJ2-3, with 9 nucleotides matching TRBD1. The V segment lost 5 bases and the J segment 3 bases; nucleotides outside the gene matches: 9. Germline lookup yields CDR1 LNHDA and CDR2 SQIVND (reference sequence). This CDR3 region has 16 residues.

The sample holds one count of this clone. The chain joins TRBV3-1 (or the pseudogene TRBV3-2) to TRBJ2-7, with D possibly matching TRBD1 (6 bases). Trimming removed 1 base from V and 0 bases from J, with 16 bases in between. Per the germline V gene, CDR1 is LGHDT and CDR2 is YNNKEL (reference sequence). There are 17 residues in the CDR3. Here the CDR3 DNA reads TGTGCCAGCAGCCAAGGCTACCAGGGGCTGAGCTCCTACGAGCAGTACTTC. Translation: CASSQGYQGLSSYEQYF.

The CDR3: CASSGQGSTGELFF. The CDR3 bases are TGTGCCAGCAGCGGACAGGGGTCCACCGGGGAGCTGTTTTTT. The V gene is TRBV9, the J gene TRBJ2-2, with TRBD1 matching over 8 bases. The CDR3 extends over 14 amino acids. Germline V lookup: CDR1 SGDLS, CDR2 YYNGEE. Trimming cost V 3 bases and J 4 bases; bases outside gene matches: 2.

CDR3 DNA sequence: TGTGCCAGCAGTTATAGAACAGGGTTCACTGAAGCTTTCTTT. It specifies CASSYRTGFTEAFF. The chain uses TRBV6-2 or TRBV6-3 and TRBJ1-1; the D gene is possibly TRBD1 (6 bases). Germline assignment: CDR1 MNHEY and CDR2 SVGEGT. V lost 3 bases to trimming and J lost 4 bases, with 12 bases between them. The CDR3 contains 14 residues.

This clone was detected once. V usage is TRBV29-1 and J usage is TRBJ1-3, with TRBD1 identical over 8 bases. The CDR3 has 14 residues. Germline V lookup: CDR1 SQVTM, CDR2 ANQGSEA. Germline trimming cut 1 base from V and 4 bases from J; bases unmatched to any gene: 3. The CDR3 is CSVEVNRGGNTIYF. DNA of the CDR3: TGCAGCGTTGAAGTAAACAGGGGGGGAAACACCATATATTTT.

The chain is built from TRBV18 and TRBJ1-1, with unresolved D. The ends were cut back, 6 bases at V and 4 bases at J, with 12 bases in the middle. Germline V gene sequence: CDR1 KGHSH, CDR2 LQKENI. This CDR3 has 13 amino acids. The CDR3 DNA reads as TGTGCCAGCTCCCCGGACTTACTCACTGAAGCTTTCTTT. It encodes CASSPDLLTEAFF. Full variable domain (missing parts from reference TRBV18 and TRBJ1-1): NAGVMQNPRHLVRRRGQEARLRCSPMKGHSHVYWYRQLPEEGLKFMVYLQKENIIDESGMPKERFSAEFPKEGPSILRIQQVVRGDSAAYFCASSPDLLTEAFFGQGTRLTVV.

The chain carries TRBV2 and TRBJ2-5; perhaps TRBD2 as D (5 bases). Germline V gene lookup returns CDR1 SNHLY and CDR2 FYNNEI. The CDR3 is 14 amino acids. The ends were cut back, 8 bases at V and 4 bases at J, with 17 bases in the middle. The CDR3 protein is CASGPFGIGETQYF. DNA of the CDR3: TGTGCCAGCGGCCCCTTCGGGATAGGAGAGACCCAGTACTTC.

The J gene is TRBJ2-2, the V gene TRBV10-1, with 10 positions matching TRBD1. V lost 10 bases, J lost 6 bases, and 11 bases stayed unmatched. Germline CDR1 and CDR2: WNHNN and SYGVQD (reference sequence). The CDR3 is 15 residues long. The CDR3 sequence is CAITFRDRGSGELFF. The CDR3 region has the DNA TGCGCCATAACTTTCCGGGACAGGGGTTCCGGGGAGCTGTTTTTT.

The J gene is TRBJ2-5, the V gene TRBV9; maybe TRBD2 (6 bases). The CDR3 has 17 residues. Germline V lookup: CDR1 SGDLS, CDR2 YYNGEE. Trimming removed 0 bases at V and 2 bases at J, with 17 bases between. As DNA, the CDR3 is TGTGCCAGCAGCGTAGGGGGAACTAGCCGGGGGCAAGAGACCCAGTACTTC. Protein product: CASSVGGTSRGQETQYF.

This rearrangement joins TRBV7-8 to TRBJ2-7, with TRBD2 identical over 8 bases. With 7 bases clipped from V and 1 base from J, the junction kept 9 bases outside the gene matches. Germline values: CDR1 SGHVS, CDR2 FQNEAQ. This CDR3 is 15 amino acids long. The CDR3: CASTPLVAGSYEQYF. The CDR3 nucleotides are TGTGCCAGCACCCCACTGGTAGCGGGGTCCTACGAGCAGTACTTC.

The chain links TRBV15 to TRBJ2-2; D is unresolved. Germline V gene sequence: CDR1 LNHNV, CDR2 YYDKDF (reference sequence). There are 16 residues in the CDR3. Trimming removed 1 base from V and 0 bases from J, with 9 bases in between. CDR3 region: CATSRGPTANTGELFF. CDR3 nucleotide sequence: TGTGCCACCAGCAGAGGACCGACTGCGAACACCGGGGAGCTGTTTTTT.

The V gene is TRBV7-6, the J gene TRBJ2-3; 10 bases align to TRBD1. V trimming: 5 bases; J trimming: 0 bases; junction bases outside the gene matches: 17. The germline CDR1 and CDR2 sequences are SGHVS and FNYEAQ. This CDR3 has 20 residues. This CDR3 is CASSPLSGTGEITSTDTQYF. The CDR3 DNA reads TGTGCCAGCAGCCCCCTCTCCGGGACAGGGGAAATCACTAGCACAGATACGCAGTATTTT.

The chain couples TRBV6-5 to TRBJ2-7; tentatively, D is TRBD2 (6 bases). This CDR3 contains 15 residues. The germline gives CDR1 MNHEY, CDR2 SVGAGI. Trimming stripped 0 bases from V and 5 bases from J, with 14 bases between. The CDR3 is CASSYSSGGYHEQYF. CDR3 bases: TGTGCCAGCAGTTACTCGTCCGGGGGTTACCACGAGCAGTACTTC.

The chain carries TRBV10-3 and TRBJ1-5, with D uncertain. V lost 7 bases, J lost 5 bases, and 12 bases lay in between. CDR1 and CDR2 (germline): ENHRY, SYGVKD. The CDR3 totals 13 residues. Here the CDR3 reads CAITRGLDQPQHF. The DNA for the CDR3 is TGTGCCATCACCCGAGGTTTAGATCAGCCCCAGCATTTT.

The chain employs TRBV24-1 and TRBJ1-1; no reliable D call. This CDR3 contains 12 residues. Germline V lookup: CDR1 KGHDR, CDR2 SFDVKD. The V and J ends lost 6 bases and 10 bases respectively, with 14 bases between them. The CDR3 nucleotides are TGTGCCACCAGTCAAGGAACTGGCGGAGCTTTCTTT. The encoded protein is CATSQGTGGAFF.

The chain couples TRBV2 to TRBJ2-3; 10 bases align to TRBD1. CDR1 is SNHLY and CDR2 is FYNNEI in the germline V gene. V was clipped by 8 bases and J by 3 bases; unmatched bases: 5. The CDR3 has 14 amino acids. The CDR3 DNA follows: TGTGCCAGCTCGAGGGACAGGGGAACAGATACGCAGTATTTT. It translates to CASSRDRGTDTQYF.

The chain couples TRBV28 to TRBJ1-2; D perhaps matches TRBD1 (5 bases). The CDR3 has 15 residues. The V end lost 4 bases, the J end lost 5 bases, and 17 bases lay between the germline ends. Germline CDR1 MDHEN, CDR2 SYDVKM. The CDR3 spells CASSWGGGQEYGYTF. The CDR3 DNA reads TGTGCCAGCAGTTGGGGGGGAGGGCAGGAATATGGCTACACCTTC.

J is TRBJ1-4 and V is TRBV27; 8 bases map to TRBD1. Germline V gives CDR1 MNHEY, CDR2 SMNVEV (reference sequence). The CDR3 sequence is 14 residues long. Unmatched junction bases numbered 4, after V lost 3 bases and J lost 7 bases. CDR3 residues: CASSFNRGGEKLFF. The CDR3 coding sequence is TGTGCCAGCAGTTTTAACAGGGGGGGTGAAAAACTGTTTTTT.

This chain links TRBV7-8 with TRBJ2-7; 8 bases match TRBD1. This CDR3 contains 16 residues. Per the germline V gene, CDR1 is SGHVS and CDR2 is FQNEAQ. V lost 1 base and J lost 1; bases outside the gene matches: 6. The CDR3 loop reads CASSLGGQGLSYEQYF. CDR3 in DNA: TGTGCCAGCAGCTTAGGAGGACAGGGCCTTTCCTACGAGCAGTACTTC.

V and J are TRBV28 and TRBJ1-2; a possible D gene is TRBD1 (6 bases). V was cut by 5 bases and J by 4 bases, with 17 bases left in between. Germline lookup yields CDR1 MDHEN and CDR2 SYDVKM. This CDR3 is 15 amino acids long. CDR3 DNA sequence: TGTGCCAGCAGTCCCCCCAGAGGGGGAAGCTATGGCTACACCTTC. This gives the protein CASSPPRGGSYGYTF.